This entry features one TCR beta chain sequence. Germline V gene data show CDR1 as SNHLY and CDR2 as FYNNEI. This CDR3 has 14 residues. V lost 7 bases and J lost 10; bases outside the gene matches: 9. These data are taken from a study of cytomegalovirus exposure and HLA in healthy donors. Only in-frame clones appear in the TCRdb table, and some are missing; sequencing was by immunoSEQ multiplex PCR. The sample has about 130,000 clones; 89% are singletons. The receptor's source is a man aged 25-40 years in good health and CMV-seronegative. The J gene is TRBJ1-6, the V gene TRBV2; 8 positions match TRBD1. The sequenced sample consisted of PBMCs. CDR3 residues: CASIKGTGGSPLHF. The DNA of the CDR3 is TGTGCCAGCATTAAGGGGACAGGAGGATCACCCCTCCACTTT.